The sequence of this T cell receptor (beta chain) was determined in a study of T cells after yellow fever vaccination. This CDR3 comprises 16 residues. The trim removed 4 bases at V and 1 base at J, leaving 8 bases unmatched. The germline gives CDR1 MNHEY, CDR2 SMNVEV (reference sequence). Study-wide results and limits: Peaking on day 5 versus 15, the secondary response was faster but weaker. One caveat is that FACS-sorted repertoires could contain abundant clonotypes contaminating from the bulk population.

In this sample, this clonotype turned up many times. Its antigen is not known. It was through 5'RACE template switching that TCR cDNA was made, with a universal primer site and UMIs added. TCRdb ran MiXCR on the 5' RACE reads and lists one entry per CDR3 protein. The data hold 250,000 to 400,000 distinct CDR3 sequences, with around 4.5% observed a single time. The chain uses TRBV27 and TRBJ2-3, with 7 bases that match TRBD2. The sample in question was PBMCs, obtained 15 days after the yellow fever booster vaccination. The receptor comes from a man between 18 and 35 years old who received the YFV17D yellow fever vaccine. This CDR3 reads CASSSPAGKGTDTQYF. Written as DNA, the CDR3 is TGTGCCAGCAGTTCCCCAGCGGGGAAAGGCACAGATACGCAGTATTTT.